The 14 T cell receptor beta chains presented below share a single source sample, sequenced in a study of monozygotic twins with inflammatory bowel disease. One entry per CDR3 protein, without DNA, is what TCRdb gives after re-calling the 5' RACE reads. The listing records 300,000 to 400,000 distinct CDR3 sequences. The sample consisted of blood. The receptors were gathered from a human donor with ulcerative colitis or Crohn's disease, or a healthy co-twin of an affected twin (not recorded which).

V gene TRBV10-3 combines with J gene TRBJ2-3; the TRBD2 assignment by TCRdb is unverifiable without DNA. Germline V gene sequence: CDR1 ENHRY, CDR2 SYGVKD. CDR3 size: 15 residues. This chain's CDR3 is CAIRGSGRRSDTQYF.

The chain uses TRBV5-5 and TRBJ1-6; TCRdb returns TRBD1, unconfirmable since there is no DNA. Germline assignment: CDR1 SGHKS and CDR2 YYEKEE (reference sequence). The CDR3 has 14 residues. The CDR3 loop reads CASRSGTSNSPLHF.

This chain uses TRBV5-5 with TRBJ2-7; TCRdb outputs TRBD1, but without DNA this stays unchecked. The CDR3 runs to 16 residues. In germline, CDR1 is SGHKS, CDR2 YYEKEE (reference sequence). The CDR3 protein is CASSLRTDRTLHEQYF.

The chain carries TRBV6-2 or TRBV6-3 and TRBJ2-1; TCRdb reports TRBD1, a call that lacks DNA to check it against. Germline V CDR1 and CDR2: MNHEY, SVGEGT. The CDR3 has 18 amino acids. The CDR3 is CASSPTPRQALPYNEQFF.

The chain uses TRBV2 and TRBJ1-5; with no DNA, the TCRdb D assignment of TRBD1 cannot be verified. The CDR3 sequence is 15 residues long. Per germline, CDR1 SNHLY and CDR2 FYNNEI. The CDR3 spells CASSGSQGSNQPQHF.

The chain joins TRBV2 to TRBJ1-2. The germline V gene encodes CDR1 SNHLY and CDR2 FYNNEI. The CDR3 extends over 12 amino acids. CDR3 amino acids: CASGGGLYGYTF.

The chain employs TRBV6-5 and TRBJ1-6; the TCRdb call, TRBD1, lacks DNA for checking. This CDR3 is built from 13 residues. Per the germline V gene, CDR1 is MNHEY and CDR2 is SVGAGI. CDR3 region: CASNSGYNSPLHF.

The V gene is TRBV11-2, the J gene TRBJ2-2; TCRdb gives TRBD1 as the D gene, but with no DNA this cannot be confirmed. CDR1 is SGHAT and CDR2 is FQNNGV in the germline V gene. The CDR3 totals 16 residues. This chain's CDR3 is CASSLINRGKTGELFF.

The gene calls are TRBV5-5 and TRBJ2-5. The germline V gene encodes CDR1 SGHKS and CDR2 YYEKEE (reference sequence). The CDR3 totals 14 residues. The CDR3 is CASSLAPLGETQYF.

The genes are TRBV6-2 or TRBV6-3 and TRBJ2-5; there is no DNA to check the TCRdb D call of TRBD2. Germline loops: CDR1 MNHEY, CDR2 SVGEGT. The length of the CDR3 is 14 residues. The CDR3 sequence is CASSAAGKQETQYF.

The genes are TRBV7-2 and TRBJ1-2. The CDR3 has 12 amino acids. Germline CDR1 and CDR2: SGHTA and FQGNSA. This CDR3 is CASSLDSRGYTF.

The chain joins TRBV11-1 to TRBJ2-6; the TRBD1 assignment by TCRdb is unverifiable without DNA. The length of the CDR3 is 18 residues. Per the germline V gene, CDR1 is SGHAT and CDR2 is FQDESV (reference sequence). The CDR3 reads CASSSTVPAIPGANVLTF.

V gene TRBV5-6 combines with J gene TRBJ2-4; TCRdb names TRBD2, which stays unverified in the absence of DNA. This CDR3 has 14 amino acids. CDR1 and CDR2 (germline): SGHDT, YYEEEE. This CDR3 reads CASSFGGGRNIQYF.

The chain joins TRBV12-3 or TRBV12-4 to TRBJ2-5. This CDR3 comprises 12 residues. The CDR3 protein is CASSLTQKTQYF.